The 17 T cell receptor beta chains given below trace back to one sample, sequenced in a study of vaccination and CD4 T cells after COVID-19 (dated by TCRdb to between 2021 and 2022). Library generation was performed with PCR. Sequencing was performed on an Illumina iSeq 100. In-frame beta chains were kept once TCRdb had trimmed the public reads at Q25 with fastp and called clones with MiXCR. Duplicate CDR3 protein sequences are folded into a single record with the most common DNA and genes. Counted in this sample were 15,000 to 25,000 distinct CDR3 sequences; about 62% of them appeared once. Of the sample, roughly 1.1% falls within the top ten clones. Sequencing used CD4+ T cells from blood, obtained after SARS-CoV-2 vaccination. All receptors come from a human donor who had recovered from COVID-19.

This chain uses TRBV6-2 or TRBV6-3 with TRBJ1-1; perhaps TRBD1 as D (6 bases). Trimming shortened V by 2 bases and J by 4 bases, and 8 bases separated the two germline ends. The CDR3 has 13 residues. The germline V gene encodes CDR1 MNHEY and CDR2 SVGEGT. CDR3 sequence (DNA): TGTGCCAGCAGTTACAAGGGGGGCACTGAAGCTTTCTTT. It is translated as CASSYKGGTEAFF.

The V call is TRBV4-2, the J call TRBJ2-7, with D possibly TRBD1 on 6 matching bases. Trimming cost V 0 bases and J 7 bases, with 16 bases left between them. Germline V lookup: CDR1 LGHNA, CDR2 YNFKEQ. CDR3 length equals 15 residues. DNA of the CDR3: TGTGCCAGCAGCCAAGATGGGACAAATAACGTAGAGCAGTACTTC. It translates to CASSQDGTNNVEQYF.

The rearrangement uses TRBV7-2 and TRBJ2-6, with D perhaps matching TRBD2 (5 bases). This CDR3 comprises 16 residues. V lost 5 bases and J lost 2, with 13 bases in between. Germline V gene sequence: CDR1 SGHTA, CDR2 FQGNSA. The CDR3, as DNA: TGTGCCAGCAGCAAATCGACGGGAACTGGGGCCAACGTCCTGACTTTC. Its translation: CASSKSTGTGANVLTF.

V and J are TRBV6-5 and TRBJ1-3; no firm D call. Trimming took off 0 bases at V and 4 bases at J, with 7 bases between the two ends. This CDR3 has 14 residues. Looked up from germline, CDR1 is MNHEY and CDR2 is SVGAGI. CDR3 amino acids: CASSYSNLGNTIYF. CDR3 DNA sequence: TGTGCCAGCAGTTACTCGAATTTGGGAAACACCATATATTTT.

The CDR3 coding sequence is TGTGCCTGGATCGGAGGGACCCCCGGGACCGCCGTTGGGTCACCCCTCCACTTT. Translating gives CAWIGGTPGTAVGSPLHF. This sequence joins TRBV30 and TRBJ1-6; tentatively, D is TRBD1 (5 bases). V gave up 4 bases and J gave up 10 bases, with 29 bases separating them. The CDR3 totals 18 residues. Germline V lookup: CDR1 GTSNPN, CDR2 SVGIG (reference sequence).

The CDR3 loop reads CSARDLGRWGANVLTF. The CDR3 nucleotides are TGCAGTGCTAGAGATCTCGGGAGGTGGGGGGCCAACGTCCTGACTTTC. The gene calls are TRBV20-1 and TRBJ2-6; 7 bases map to TRBD2. The V gene's germline CDR1 is DFQATT and CDR2 SNEGSKA (reference sequence). J gave up 4 bases and V 0 bases, and 6 bases lay outside the gene matches. The CDR3 has 16 amino acids.

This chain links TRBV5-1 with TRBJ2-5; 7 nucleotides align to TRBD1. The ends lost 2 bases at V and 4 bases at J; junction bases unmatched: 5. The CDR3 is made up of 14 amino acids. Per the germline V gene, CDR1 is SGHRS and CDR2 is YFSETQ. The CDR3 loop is CASSLQGSRETQYF. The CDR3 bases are TGCGCCAGCAGCTTACAGGGGAGCAGAGAGACCCAGTACTTC.

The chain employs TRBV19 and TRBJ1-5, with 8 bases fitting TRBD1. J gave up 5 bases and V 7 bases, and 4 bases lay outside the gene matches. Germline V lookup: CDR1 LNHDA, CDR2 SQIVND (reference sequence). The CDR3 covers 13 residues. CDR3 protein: CASNRGQDQPQHF. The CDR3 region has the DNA TGTGCCAGTAACAGGGGACAGGATCAGCCCCAGCATTTT.

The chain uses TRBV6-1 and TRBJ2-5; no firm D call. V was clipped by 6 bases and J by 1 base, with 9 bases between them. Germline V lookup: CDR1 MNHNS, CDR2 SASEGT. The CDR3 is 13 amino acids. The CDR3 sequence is CASSLTPQETQYF. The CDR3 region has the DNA TGTGCCAGCAGCCTCACTCCCCAAGAGACCCAGTACTTC.

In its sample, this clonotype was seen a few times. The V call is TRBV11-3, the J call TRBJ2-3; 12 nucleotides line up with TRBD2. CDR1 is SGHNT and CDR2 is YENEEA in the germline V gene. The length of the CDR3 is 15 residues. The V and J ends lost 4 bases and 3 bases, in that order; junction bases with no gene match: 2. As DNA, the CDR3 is TGTGCCAGCAGCTCGACTAGCGGGAGTACAGATACGCAGTATTTT. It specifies CASSSTSGSTDTQYF.

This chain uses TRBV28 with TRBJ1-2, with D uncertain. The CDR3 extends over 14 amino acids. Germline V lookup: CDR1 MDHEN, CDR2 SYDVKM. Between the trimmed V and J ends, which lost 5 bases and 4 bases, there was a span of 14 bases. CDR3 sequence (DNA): TGTGCCAGCAGTCTAGGACCGGGAAGCTATGGCTACACCTTC. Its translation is CASSLGPGSYGYTF.

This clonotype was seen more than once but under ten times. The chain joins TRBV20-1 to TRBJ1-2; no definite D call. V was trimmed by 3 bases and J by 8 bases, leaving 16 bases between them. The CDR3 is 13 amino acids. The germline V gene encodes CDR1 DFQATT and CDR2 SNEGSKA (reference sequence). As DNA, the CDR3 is TGCAGTGCTAGGGACCGCTCCCTAGACGGCTACACCTTC. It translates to CSARDRSLDGYTF.

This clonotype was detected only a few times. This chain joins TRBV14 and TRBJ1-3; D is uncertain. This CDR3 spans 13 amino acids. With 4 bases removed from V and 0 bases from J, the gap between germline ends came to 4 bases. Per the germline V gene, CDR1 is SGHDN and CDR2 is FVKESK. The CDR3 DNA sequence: TGTGCCAGCAGCCCCTCCTCTGGAAACACCATATATTTT. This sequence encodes CASSPSSGNTIYF.

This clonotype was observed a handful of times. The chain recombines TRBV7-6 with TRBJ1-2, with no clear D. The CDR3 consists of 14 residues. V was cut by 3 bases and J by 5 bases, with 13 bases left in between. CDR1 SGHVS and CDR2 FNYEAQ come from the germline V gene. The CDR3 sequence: CASSLTGEEYGYTF. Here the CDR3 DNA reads TGTGCCAGCAGCTTGACTGGGGAGGAGTATGGCTACACCTTC.

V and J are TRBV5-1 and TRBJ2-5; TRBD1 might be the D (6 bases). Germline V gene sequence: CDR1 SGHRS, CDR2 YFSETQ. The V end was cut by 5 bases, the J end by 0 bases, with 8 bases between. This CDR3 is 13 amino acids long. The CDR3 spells CASRRGNQETQYF. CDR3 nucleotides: TGCGCCAGCAGAAGGGGGAACCAAGAGACCCAGTACTTC.

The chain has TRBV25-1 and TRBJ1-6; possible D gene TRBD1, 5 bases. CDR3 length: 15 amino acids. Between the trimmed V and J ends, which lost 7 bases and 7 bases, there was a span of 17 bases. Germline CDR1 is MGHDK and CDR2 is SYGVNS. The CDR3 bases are TGTGCCAGCAACGAAGGTTGGGGCCCGAATTCACCCCTCCACTTT. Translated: CASNEGWGPNSPLHF. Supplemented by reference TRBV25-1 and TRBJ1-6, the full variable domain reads EADIYQTPRYLVIGTGKKITLECSQTMGHDKMYWYQQDPGMELHLIHYSYGVNSTEKGDLSSESTVSRIRTEHFPLTLESARPSHTSQYLCASNEGWGPNSPLHFGNGTRLTVT.

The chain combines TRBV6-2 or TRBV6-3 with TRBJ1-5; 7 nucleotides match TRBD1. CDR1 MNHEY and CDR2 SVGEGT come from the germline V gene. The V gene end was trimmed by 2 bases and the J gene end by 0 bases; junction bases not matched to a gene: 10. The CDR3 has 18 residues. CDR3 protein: CASSYPWQGEISNQPQHF. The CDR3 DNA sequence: TGTGCCAGCAGTTACCCCTGGCAGGGGGAAATTAGCAATCAGCCCCAGCATTTT.